This TCR beta chain is drawn from a study of CXCR3-negative and CXCR3-positive naive CD8 T cells. The study, taken as a whole, reports: PBMCs showed partially decreased CXCR3 expression after cryopreservation, and most assays used fresh PBMCs.

cDNA libraries for TRB were generated by 5' RACE incorporating UMI labels. From its re-call of the 5' RACE reads, TCRdb lists each CDR3 protein once, without DNA. This listing includes roughly 45,000 distinct CDR3 sequences. A remark on this clonotype: Its antigen is not known.

The CDR3 has 14 amino acids. The germline gives CDR1 SGHKS, CDR2 YYEKEE (reference sequence). Triplicate roughly 300,000-cell sorts were made of each CD8+ T cell subset. The specimen sequenced was naive CXCR3- CD8+ T cells from blood. Described subset: CD45RO-CCR7+CD27+CD95- naive CD8+ T cells lacking CXCR3 (TNR3-). The sequence came from a human donor in good health. Some clones in this sample may be carry-over from other donors' samples. V usage is TRBV5-5 and J usage is TRBJ2-7; TCRdb reports TRBD2, a call that lacks DNA to check it against. The CDR3: CASTSSGLSYEQYF.